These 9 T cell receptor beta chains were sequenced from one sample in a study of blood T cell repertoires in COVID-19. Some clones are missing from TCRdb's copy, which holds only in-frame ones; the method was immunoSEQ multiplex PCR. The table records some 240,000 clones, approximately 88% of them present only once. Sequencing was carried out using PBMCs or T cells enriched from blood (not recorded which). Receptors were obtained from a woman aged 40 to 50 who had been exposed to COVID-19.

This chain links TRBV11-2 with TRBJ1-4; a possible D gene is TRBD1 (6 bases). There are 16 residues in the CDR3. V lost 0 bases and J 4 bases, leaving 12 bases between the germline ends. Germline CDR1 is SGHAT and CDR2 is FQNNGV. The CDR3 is CASSLDGGGFNEKLFF. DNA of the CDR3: TGTGCCAGCAGCTTAGATGGGGGCGGTTTTAATGAAAAACTGTTTTTT.

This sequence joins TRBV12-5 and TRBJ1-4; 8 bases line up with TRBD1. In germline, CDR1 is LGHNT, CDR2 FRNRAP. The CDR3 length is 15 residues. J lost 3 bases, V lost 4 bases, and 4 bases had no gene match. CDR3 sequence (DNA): TGTGCTAGTGGTTCTAGACAGGGGTCTAATGAAAAACTGTTTTTT. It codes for CASGSRQGSNEKLFF.

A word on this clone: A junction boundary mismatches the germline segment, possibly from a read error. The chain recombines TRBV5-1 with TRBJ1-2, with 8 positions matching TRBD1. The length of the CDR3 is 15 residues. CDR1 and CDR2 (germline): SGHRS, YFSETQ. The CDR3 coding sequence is TGTGCCAGCAGTCGTCCGGGACAGGAGATGGTTGGCTACACCTTC. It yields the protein CASSRPGQEMVGYTF.

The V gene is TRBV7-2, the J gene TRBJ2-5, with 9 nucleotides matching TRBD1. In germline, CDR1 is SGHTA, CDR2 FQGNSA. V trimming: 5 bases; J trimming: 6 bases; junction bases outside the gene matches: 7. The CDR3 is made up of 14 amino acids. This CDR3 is CASSQTGGGKTQYF. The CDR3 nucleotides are TGTGCCAGCAGCCAAACAGGGGGCGGAAAGACCCAGTACTTC.

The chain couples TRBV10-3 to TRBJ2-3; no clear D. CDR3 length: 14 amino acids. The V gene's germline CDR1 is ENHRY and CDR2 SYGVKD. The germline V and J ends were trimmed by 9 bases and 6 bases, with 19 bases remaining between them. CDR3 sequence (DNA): TGTGCCATTGCTATAGACAACAATGGCGATACGCAGTATTTT. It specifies CAIAIDNNGDTQYF.

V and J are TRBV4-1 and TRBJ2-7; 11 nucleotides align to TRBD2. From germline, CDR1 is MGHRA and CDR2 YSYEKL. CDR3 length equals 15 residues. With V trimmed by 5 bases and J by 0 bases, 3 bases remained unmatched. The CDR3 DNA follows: TGCGCCAGCAGCGCCGGGACTAGCGGCTCCTACGAGCAGTACGTC. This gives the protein CASSAGTSGSYEQYV.

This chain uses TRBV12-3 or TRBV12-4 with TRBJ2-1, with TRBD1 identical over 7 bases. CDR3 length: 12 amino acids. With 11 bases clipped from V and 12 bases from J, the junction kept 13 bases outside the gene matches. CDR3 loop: CAGGPGGSLQFF. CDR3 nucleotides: TGTGCCGGGGGACCAGGGGGATCTCTGCAGTTCTTC.

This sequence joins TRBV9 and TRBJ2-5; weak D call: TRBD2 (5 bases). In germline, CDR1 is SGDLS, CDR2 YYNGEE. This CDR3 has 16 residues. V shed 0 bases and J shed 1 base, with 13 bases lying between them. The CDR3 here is CASSVAFSSGQETQYF. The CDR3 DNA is TGTGCCAGCAGCGTAGCTTTTTCGAGCGGCCAAGAGACCCAGTACTTC.

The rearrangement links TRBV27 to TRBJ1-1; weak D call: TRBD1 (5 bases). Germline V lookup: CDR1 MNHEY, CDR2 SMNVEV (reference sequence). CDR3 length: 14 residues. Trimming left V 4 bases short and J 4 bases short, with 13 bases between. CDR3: CASSWTNGATEAFF. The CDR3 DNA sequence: TGTGCCAGCAGTTGGACAAATGGGGCCACTGAAGCTTTCTTT.